This T cell receptor beta chain is drawn from a study of T cells after yellow fever vaccination. Overall study: The authors prepared low-cell-number fractions using SMART-Seq v4 Ultra Low Input.

For this clonotype: Its specificity is unknown.

Each CDR3 protein gets one entry after TCRdb re-called the 5' RACE reads with MiXCR. The sample holds a few hundred thousand distinct CDR3 sequences, approximately 13% seen once. V lost 4 bases and J 1 base, leaving 9 bases between the germline ends. Germline CDR1 reads MRHNA; CDR2 reads SNTAGT. This CDR3 has 14 amino acids. Study observations and caveats: Most primary-vaccination clones recurred post-booster (under 98% CD4, about 90% CD8). Any FACS-sorted repertoire could hold abundant clonotypes that contaminate it from the bulk population. Across the CD4 and CD8 compartments, a small share of clonotypes was present in both.

Source: CD4+ T cells sorted from PBMCs, taken 45 days after the yellow fever booster vaccination. The clonotype was recovered from a man younger than 40 who received the YFV17D yellow fever vaccine. The chain recombines TRBV6-4 with TRBJ2-3; weak D call: TRBD1 (5 bases). The CDR3 nucleotides are TGTGCCAGCAGTGCGGCAGGGCGCACAGATACGCAGTATTTT. It translates to CASSAAGRTDTQYF.